These 17 T cell receptor beta chains came from one sample sequenced in a study of graft-versus-host responses after intestinal transplantation. Their specific antigens are unknown. TCRdb's table, derived via immunoSEQ multiplex PCR, lists solely in-frame clones and lacks some. The table includes about 100,000 clones, about 90% detected once. The sample here was unstimulated CD8+ T cells sorted from spleen or lymph node cells, taken before intestinal transplant. These receptors all come from a human donor who received an intestinal transplant.

This CDR3 is CASSIGQGKTEAFF. The CDR3 nucleotides read TGTGCCAGCTCTATCGGACAGGGTAAGACTGAAGCTTTCTTT. The chain is built from TRBV2 and TRBJ1-1; 8 bases align to TRBD1. The ends lost 8 bases at V and 5 bases at J; junction bases unmatched: 10. Germline loops: CDR1 SNHLY, CDR2 FYNNEI. CDR3 length: 14 residues.

Concerning this clone itself: The sample carries other DNA sequences with the same CDR3. This chain joins TRBV7-3 and TRBJ2-5, with 9 bases fitting TRBD2. Germline values: CDR1 SGHTA, CDR2 FQGTGA. Trimming removed 9 bases from V and 2 bases from J; junction bases left unmatched: 10. The CDR3 runs to 15 residues. The CDR3 nucleotides are TGTGCCAGTAGCCTTAGCGGGAGTGGGCAAGAGACCCAGTACTTC. The encoded protein is CASSLSGSGQETQYF.

The DNA for the CDR3 is TGCGCCAGCAGCCAAGATTTGGGGGGCTTACGGGGGTTCTTC. Translated, it gives CASSQDLGGLRGFF. J is TRBJ2-1 and V is TRBV4-1; D is perhaps TRBD1 or TRBD2 (6 bases each). The V end was cut by 0 bases, the J end by 15 bases, with 18 bases between. CDR1 and CDR2 from the germline V gene are MGHRA and YSYEKL. The CDR3 runs 14 residues.

The chain employs TRBV4-1 and TRBJ1-2, with D tentatively TRBD1 (5 bases). V lost 2 bases to trimming and J lost 1 base, with 14 bases between them. The germline V gene encodes CDR1 MGHRA and CDR2 YSYEKL. This CDR3 is 16 amino acids long. The CDR3 is CASSQRNYRFNYGYTF. The CDR3 coding sequence is TGCGCCAGCAGCCAAAGGAACTACAGGTTTAACTATGGCTACACCTTC.

The DNA of the CDR3 is TGCAGCGTTGCAGGGGACTCCTACGAGCAGTACTTC. It yields the protein CSVAGDSYEQYF. The rearrangement joins TRBV29-1 to TRBJ2-7, with D possibly TRBD1 on 6 matching bases. The CDR3 runs to 12 residues. Deletions cut 4 bases from V and 0 bases from J, with 7 bases between. Germline V lookup: CDR1 SQVTM, CDR2 ANQGSEA.

The rearrangement uses TRBV29-1 and TRBJ1-2; weak D call: TRBD1 (5 bases). The CDR3 spans 17 residues. Trimming shortened V by 0 bases and J by 2 bases, and 19 bases separated the two germline ends. Per the germline V gene, CDR1 is SQVTM and CDR2 is ANQGSEA. CDR3 sequence (DNA): TGCAGCGTTGAAGACCTGGTCGGAGGGGCGAGAAACTATGGCTACACCTTC. Amino acid sequence: CSVEDLVGGARNYGYTF.

CDR3 coding DNA: TGTGCCAGCAGTTTCAGGGGGCGGCGGGACACTGAAGCTTTCTTT. This encodes CASSFRGRRDTEAFF. V gene TRBV27 combines with J gene TRBJ1-1; 8 nucleotides line up with TRBD1. This CDR3 has 15 amino acids. Germline V gene lookup returns CDR1 MNHEY and CDR2 SMNVEV (reference sequence). The trim removed 3 bases at V and 3 bases at J, leaving 6 bases unmatched.

This clone was recorded only once. The chain links TRBV28 to TRBJ1-5; 8 bases agree with TRBD1. The J segment lost 1 base and the V segment lost 5 bases, leaving 13 bases of the junction unmatched. Germline V gene lookup returns CDR1 MDHEN and CDR2 SYDVKM. CDR3 size: 18 residues. Here the CDR3 DNA reads TGTGCCAGCAGTAGGGACAGGCTAAGCTCGTGGAGCAATCAGCCCCAGCATTTT. It is translated as CASSRDRLSSWSNQPQHF.

The rearrangement uses TRBV7-6 and TRBJ2-1; TRBD2 aligns across 11 bases. Germline V gene lookup returns CDR1 SGHVS and CDR2 FNYEAQ. There are 16 residues in the CDR3. J was trimmed by 6 bases and V by 5 bases; bases with no gene match: 9. DNA for the CDR3: TGTGCCAGCAGCACCGCTAGCGGGGGGTGGGGCAATGAGCAGTTCTTC. It yields the protein CASSTASGGWGNEQFF.

The chain combines TRBV6-1 with TRBJ1-1, with D unresolved. Germline V gene data show CDR1 as MNHNS and CDR2 as SASEGT. V lost 6 bases and J 1 base, leaving 15 bases between the germline ends. The CDR3 has 15 residues. This CDR3 is CASRPPARRNTEAFF. CDR3 bases: TGTGCCAGCAGGCCCCCCGCGCGAAGGAACACTGAAGCTTTCTTT.

This clone is a singleton in its sample. This CDR3 is CASRATTSGIFRRRDPSNTGELFF. Written as DNA, the CDR3 is TGTGCCAGCAGAGCTACGACTAGCGGGATTTTCCGTCGACGGGACCCCTCGAACACCGGGGAGCTGTTTTTT. The rearrangement uses TRBV2 and TRBJ2-2, with 11 bases matching TRBD2. Germline V gives CDR1 SNHLY, CDR2 FYNNEI. This CDR3 is 24 amino acids long. Trimming cost V 6 bases and J 0 bases; bases outside gene matches: 27.

J is TRBJ1-6 and V is TRBV2; 7 nucleotides align to TRBD1. V shed 8 bases and J 7 bases; nucleotides not matched to a gene: 20. Germline CDR1 and CDR2: SNHLY and FYNNEI. This CDR3 is built from 18 residues. DNA for the CDR3: TGTGCCAGCGATGGCCCCTACCAACCGGGACAGTCGAATTCACCCCTCCACTTT. Its translation: CASDGPYQPGQSNSPLHF.

This chain uses TRBV7-9 with TRBJ2-3; 9 bases align to TRBD2. Germline V gene data show CDR1 as SEHNR and CDR2 as FQNEAQ (reference sequence). Trimming removed 1 base from V and 4 bases from J; junction bases left unmatched: 12. CDR3 length equals 18 residues. CDR3 coding DNA: TGTGCCAGCAGCTTAGTTTTCGGCGGGGGGGCCTCCTCAGATACGCAGTATTTT. As protein: CASSLVFGGGASSDTQYF.

The chain is built from TRBV5-6 and TRBJ2-5; D perhaps matches TRBD1 (7 bases). CDR1 is SGHDT and CDR2 is YYEEEE in the germline V gene. The CDR3 covers 16 residues. Deletions cut 0 bases from V and 4 bases from J, with 16 bases between. The CDR3 DNA is TGTGCCAGCAGCTTGGTGGGCAGGGGGAGGAGAGAGACCCAGTACTTC. It specifies CASSLVGRGRRETQYF.

V gene TRBV9 combines with J gene TRBJ1-4; D is ambiguous. The CDR3 covers 15 residues. V was cut by 0 bases and J by 4 bases, with 10 bases left in between. The germline CDR1 and CDR2 sequences are SGDLS and YYNGEE. The CDR3 region is CASSVAPAHNEKLFF. As DNA, the CDR3 is TGTGCCAGCAGCGTAGCCCCAGCGCATAATGAAAAACTGTTTTTT.

V gene TRBV2 combines with J gene TRBJ2-7, with 9 nucleotides matching TRBD1. Germline V gene lookup returns CDR1 SNHLY and CDR2 FYNNEI. Trimming removed 4 bases from V and 4 bases from J; junction bases left unmatched: 8. CDR3 size: 15 residues. CDR3 in amino acids: CASSVPGQGRYEQYF. CDR3 coding DNA: TGTGCCAGCAGTGTACCGGGACAGGGTCGGTACGAGCAGTACTTC.

The chain joins TRBV30 to TRBJ2-7; tentatively, D is TRBD1 (6 bases). The CDR3 runs 12 residues. The V end was cut by 6 bases, the J end by 3 bases, with 12 bases between. Per germline, CDR1 GTSNPN and CDR2 SVGIG (reference sequence). In DNA, the CDR3 is TGTGCCTGCGACAGGACCTTCTACGAGCAGTACTTC. Its protein is CACDRTFYEQYF.